The 5 T cell receptor beta chains presented below share a single source sample, sequenced in a study of tumor and adjacent non-tumor tissue in lung cancer. No cell sorting was done before RNA was extracted from the tissue. TCRbeta libraries were built with three rounds of nested PCR, modified from ARM-PCR. TCRdb analysed the multiplex PCR reads with MiXCR anew, one entry per CDR3 protein. This repertoire shows more than 90,000 distinct CDR3 sequences, less than 75% found once; its top ten account for around 20%. Sequences were obtained from lung tumor tissue. Receptors originate from a man aged 55 to 70 with non-small cell lung cancer.

On this clonotype itself: The CDR3 end shows no conserved phenylalanine or tryptophan, and so a read error is likely. The V and J genes are TRBV11-2 and TRBJ2-5; maybe TRBD2 (6 bases). This CDR3 has 15 amino acids. Per germline, CDR1 SGHAT and CDR2 FQNNGV. CDR3: CDSNLGGSVQETQYL. The CDR3 DNA sequence: TGTGACAGCAACTTAGGAGGGTCTGTCCAAGAGACCCAGTACTTA.

Turning to this clonotype: One base away lies a much larger clone, so this may be a sequencing read error. This chain links TRBV24-1 with TRBJ2-2; TRBD1 might be the D (6 bases). The CDR3 is 15 residues long. Germline CDR1 and CDR2: KGHDR and SFDVKD. CDR3 coding DNA: TGTGCCACCAGTGATGGACAGTTGAACATCGGGGAGCTGTTTTTT. Translating gives CATSDGQLNIGELFF.

Turning to this clonotype: This clone may be a read error of a much larger clone one base away. V gene TRBV5-1 combines with J gene TRBJ2-5; TRBD2 aligns across 9 bases. The germline CDR1 and CDR2 sequences are SGHRS and YFSETQ. The CDR3 is 15 residues long. Germline trimming cut 0 bases from V and 6 bases from J; bases unmatched to any gene: 6. The CDR3 loop is CASSLEAGGSKTQYF. The DNA of the CDR3 is TGCGCCAGCAGCTTGGAGGCGGGAGGGTCAAAGACCCAGTACTTC.

The table lists this clonotype with many counts. V usage is TRBV28 and J usage is TRBJ2-6; 8 nucleotides agree with TRBD1. The germline gives CDR1 MDHEN, CDR2 SYDVKM. V lost 6 bases to trimming and J lost 4 bases; unmatched junction nucleotides: 5. This CDR3 comprises 15 residues. The CDR3 protein is CASSSGGSGANVLTF. The CDR3 region has the DNA TGTGCCAGCAGCTCAGGGGGCTCCGGGGCCAACGTCCTGACTTTC.

Of note for this clonotype: This clone may be a read error of a much larger clone one base away. The J gene is TRBJ2-5, the V gene TRBV12-3 or TRBV12-4; no definite D call. The germline V and J ends were trimmed by 10 bases and 1 base, with 22 bases remaining between them. This CDR3 is built from 16 residues. CDR3 DNA: TGTGCCAACACAAAAAGGGCAACGGCAGTCCAAGAGACCCAGTACTTC. It translates to CANTKRATAVQETQYF.